Reported below is one T cell receptor (beta chain). Its specificity is not known. The CDR3 is 13 residues long. The ends lost 0 bases at V and 11 bases at J; junction bases unmatched: 9. The germline CDR1 and CDR2 sequences are GTSNPN and SVGIG (reference sequence). The PCR used 60 Vbeta and 13 Jbeta primers. The repertoire was sequenced with immunoSEQ multiplex PCR; TCRdb's copy has only in-frame clones and lacks some. This repertoire includes about 190,000 clones. The data originate from a study of cytomegalovirus exposure and HLA in healthy donors. Findings and caveats of the study: The study flagged 150 to 200 TCR beta chains as cytomegalovirus-associated. For cytomegalovirus status, the classifier reportedly gave diagnoses with high specificity and sensitivity. Researchers reported in a later analysis that a missense DCLRE1C variant was tied to TCR beta V- and J-gene trimming. Earlier findings revealed that most TCR beta V segments proved productive either about 90% or about 30% of the time.

The source is a young man in good health and CMV-seronegative. The chain is built from TRBV30 and TRBJ1-1, with TRBD1 identical over 7 bases. Sequenced: PBMCs. The CDR3 DNA follows: TGTGCCTGGAGTGTACAACAGGGGTTGGGTGCTTTCTTT. Translation gives CAWSVQQGLGAFF.